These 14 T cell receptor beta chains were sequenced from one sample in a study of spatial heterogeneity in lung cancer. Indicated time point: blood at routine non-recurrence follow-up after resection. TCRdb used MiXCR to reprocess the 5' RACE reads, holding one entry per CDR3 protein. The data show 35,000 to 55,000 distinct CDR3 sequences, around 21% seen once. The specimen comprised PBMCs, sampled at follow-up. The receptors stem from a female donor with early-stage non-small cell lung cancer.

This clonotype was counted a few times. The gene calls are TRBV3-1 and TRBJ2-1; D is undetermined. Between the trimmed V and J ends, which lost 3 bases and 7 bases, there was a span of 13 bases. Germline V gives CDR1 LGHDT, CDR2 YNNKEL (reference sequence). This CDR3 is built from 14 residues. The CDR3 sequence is CASSHWSPPNEQFF. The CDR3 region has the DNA TGTGCCAGCAGCCATTGGTCCCCGCCTAATGAGCAGTTCTTC.

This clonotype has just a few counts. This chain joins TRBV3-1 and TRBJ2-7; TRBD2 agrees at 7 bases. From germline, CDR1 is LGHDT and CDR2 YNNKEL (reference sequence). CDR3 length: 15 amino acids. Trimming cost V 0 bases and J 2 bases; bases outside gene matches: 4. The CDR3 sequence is CASSQDGGRAYEQYF. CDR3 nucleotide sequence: TGTGCCAGCAGCCAAGACGGGGGGAGGGCCTACGAGCAGTACTTC.

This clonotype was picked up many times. The DNA for the CDR3 is TGTGCCAGCAGCTTGTTCGGAGCCAAAAACATTCAGTACTTC. Encoded protein: CASSLFGAKNIQYF. This rearrangement joins TRBV11-2 to TRBJ2-4; no definite D call. CDR1 SGHAT and CDR2 FQNNGV come from the germline V gene. Trimming cost V 3 bases and J 0 bases, with 6 bases left between them. The CDR3 has 14 amino acids.

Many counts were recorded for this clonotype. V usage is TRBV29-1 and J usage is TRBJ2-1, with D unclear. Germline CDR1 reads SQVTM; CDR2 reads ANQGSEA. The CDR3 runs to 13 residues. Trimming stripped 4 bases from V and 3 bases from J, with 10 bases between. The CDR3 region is CSVGPSGYNEQFF. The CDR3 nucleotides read TGCAGCGTTGGGCCCTCAGGCTACAATGAGCAGTTCTTC.

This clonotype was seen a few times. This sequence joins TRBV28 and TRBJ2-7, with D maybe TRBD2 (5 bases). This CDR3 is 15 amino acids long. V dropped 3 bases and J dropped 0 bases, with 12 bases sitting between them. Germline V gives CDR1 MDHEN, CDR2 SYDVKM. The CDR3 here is CASSFGSGNSYEQYF. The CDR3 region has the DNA TGTGCCAGCAGTTTTGGCTCCGGGAACTCCTACGAGCAGTACTTC.

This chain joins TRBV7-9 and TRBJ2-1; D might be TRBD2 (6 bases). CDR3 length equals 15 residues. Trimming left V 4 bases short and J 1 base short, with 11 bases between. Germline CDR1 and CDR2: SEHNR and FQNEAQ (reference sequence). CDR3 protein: CASSSDYRSYNEQFF. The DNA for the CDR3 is TGTGCCAGCAGCTCGGACTACCGATCCTACAATGAGCAGTTCTTC.

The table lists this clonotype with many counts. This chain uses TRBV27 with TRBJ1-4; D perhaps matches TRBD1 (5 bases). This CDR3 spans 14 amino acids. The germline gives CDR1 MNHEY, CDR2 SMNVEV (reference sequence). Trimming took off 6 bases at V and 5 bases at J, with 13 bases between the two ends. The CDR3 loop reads CASRVWGENEKLFF. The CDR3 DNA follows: TGTGCCAGCAGGGTCTGGGGGGAAAATGAAAAACTGTTTTTT. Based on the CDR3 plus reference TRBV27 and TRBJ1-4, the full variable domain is EAQVTQNPRYLITVTGKKLTVTCSQNMNHEYMSWYRQDPGLGLRQIYYSMNVEVTDKGDVPEGYKVSRKEKRNFPLILESPSPNQTSLYFCASRVWGENEKLFFGSGTQLSVL.

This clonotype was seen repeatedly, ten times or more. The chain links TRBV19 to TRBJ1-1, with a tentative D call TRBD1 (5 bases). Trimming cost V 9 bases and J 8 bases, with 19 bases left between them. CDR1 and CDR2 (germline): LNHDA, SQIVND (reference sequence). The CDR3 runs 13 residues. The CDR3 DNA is TGTGCCAGCAAGGGACTGCGCGTGGGCGAAGCTTTCTTT. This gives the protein CASKGLRVGEAFF.

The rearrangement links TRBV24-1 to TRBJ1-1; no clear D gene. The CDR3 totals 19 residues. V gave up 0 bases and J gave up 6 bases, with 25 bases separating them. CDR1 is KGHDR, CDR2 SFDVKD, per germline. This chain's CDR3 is CATSDLWPGRVPGSAEAFF. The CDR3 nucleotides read TGTGCCACCAGTGATTTGTGGCCAGGAAGGGTTCCCGGGTCCGCTGAAGCTTTCTTT.

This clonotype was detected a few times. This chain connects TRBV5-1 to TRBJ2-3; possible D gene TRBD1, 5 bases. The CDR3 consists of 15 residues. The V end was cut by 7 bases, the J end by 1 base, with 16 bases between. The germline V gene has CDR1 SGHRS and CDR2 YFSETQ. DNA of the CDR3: TGCGCCAGCGGACAACAGGCTCCTGGCACAGATACGCAGTATTTT. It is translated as CASGQQAPGTDTQYF. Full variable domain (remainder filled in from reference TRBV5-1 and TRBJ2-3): KAGVTQTPRYLIKTRGQQVTLSCSPISGHRSVSWYQQTPGQGLQFLFEYFSETQRNKGNFPGRFSGRQFSNSRSEMNVSTLELGDSALYLCASGQQAPGTDTQYFGPGTRLTVL.

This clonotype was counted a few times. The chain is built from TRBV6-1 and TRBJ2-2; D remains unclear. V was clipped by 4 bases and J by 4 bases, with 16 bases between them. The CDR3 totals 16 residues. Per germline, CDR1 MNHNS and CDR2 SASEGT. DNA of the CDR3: TGTGCCAGCAGTGCAAACGTCGGGCAGGTCACCGGGGAGCTGTTTTTT. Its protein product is CASSANVGQVTGELFF.

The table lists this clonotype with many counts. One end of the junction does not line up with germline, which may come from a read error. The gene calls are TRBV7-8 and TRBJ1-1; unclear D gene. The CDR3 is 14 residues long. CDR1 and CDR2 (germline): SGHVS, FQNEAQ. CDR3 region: CASVERRMNTESFF. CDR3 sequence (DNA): TGTGCCAGCGTAGAGAGGAGGATGAACACTGAATCTTTCTTT. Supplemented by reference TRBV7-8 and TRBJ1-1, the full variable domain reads GAGVSQSPRYKVAKRGQDVALRCDPISGHVSLFWYQQALGQGPEFLTYFQNEAQLDKSGLPSDRFFAERPEGSVSTLKIQRTQQEDSAVYLCASVERRMNTESFFGQGTRLTVV.

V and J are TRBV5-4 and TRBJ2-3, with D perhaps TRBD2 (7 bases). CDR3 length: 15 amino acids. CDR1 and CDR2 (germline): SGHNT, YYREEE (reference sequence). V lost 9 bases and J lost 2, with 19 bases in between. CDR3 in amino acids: CATKWGGRTTDTQYF. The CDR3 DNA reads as TGTGCCACCAAATGGGGGGGCCGGACCACAGATACGCAGTATTTT.

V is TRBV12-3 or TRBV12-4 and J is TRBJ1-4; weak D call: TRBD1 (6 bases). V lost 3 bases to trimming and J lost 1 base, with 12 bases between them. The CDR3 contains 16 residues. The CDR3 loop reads CASSFGGLGTNEKLFF. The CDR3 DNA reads TGTGCCAGCAGTTTCGGGGGGCTTGGAACTAATGAAAAACTGTTTTTT.